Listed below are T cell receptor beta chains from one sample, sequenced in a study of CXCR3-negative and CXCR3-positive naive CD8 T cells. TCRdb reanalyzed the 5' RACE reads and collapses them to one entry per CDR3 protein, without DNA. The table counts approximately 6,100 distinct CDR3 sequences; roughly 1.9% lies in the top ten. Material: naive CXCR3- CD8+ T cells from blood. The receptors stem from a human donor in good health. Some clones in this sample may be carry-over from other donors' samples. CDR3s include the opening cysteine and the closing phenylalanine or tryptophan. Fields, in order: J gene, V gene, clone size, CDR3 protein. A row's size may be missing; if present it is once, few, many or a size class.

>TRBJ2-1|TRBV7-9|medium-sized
CASRGPRGGPYNEQFF
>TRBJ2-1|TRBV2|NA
CASSEGVAYEQFF
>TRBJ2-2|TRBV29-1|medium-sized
CSGGTGGTGELFF
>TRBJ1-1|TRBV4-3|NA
CASSQDLGPTGPEAFF
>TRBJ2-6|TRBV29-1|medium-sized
CSVELRGPVTGANVLTF
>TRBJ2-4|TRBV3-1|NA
CASSQEPGDVVQYF
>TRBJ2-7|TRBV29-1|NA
CSVERLTSGNNSYEQYF
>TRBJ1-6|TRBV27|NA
CASSPLQSSYNSPLHF
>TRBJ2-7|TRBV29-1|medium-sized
CSVSEGGYEQYF
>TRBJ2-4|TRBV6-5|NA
CASSYSSAGGNIQYF
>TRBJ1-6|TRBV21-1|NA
CASGPRTGWNSPLHF
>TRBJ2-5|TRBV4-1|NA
CASSQDLGLAGEETQYF
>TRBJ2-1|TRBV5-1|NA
CASSLRSESSYNEQFF
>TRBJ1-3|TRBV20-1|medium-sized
CSARTGDSGNTIYF
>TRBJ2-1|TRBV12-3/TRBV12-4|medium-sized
CAISPLYNEQFF
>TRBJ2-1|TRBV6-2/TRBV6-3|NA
CASATGRPYNEQFF
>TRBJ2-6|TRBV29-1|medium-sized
CSVEGGIDPSGANVLTF
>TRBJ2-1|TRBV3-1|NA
CASSQESGDYNEQFF
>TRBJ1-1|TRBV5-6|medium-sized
CASSLGRSEAFF
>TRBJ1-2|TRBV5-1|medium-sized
CASSLTNPGTVNYGYTF
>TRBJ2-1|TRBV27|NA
CARSLSMGGNEQFF
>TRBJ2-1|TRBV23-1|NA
CASSPPTVYLAGEGQNEQFF
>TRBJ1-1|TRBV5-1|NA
CASSPGQGTTEAFF
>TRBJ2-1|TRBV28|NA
CASSFGLAEQFF
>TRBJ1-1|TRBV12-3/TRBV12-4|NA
CASSPRGGTEAFF